This T cell receptor (beta chain) was identified during a study of blood T cell repertoires in COVID-19. The overall study: Sites across the United States, Italy and Spain contributed samples from acute and convalescent COVID-19. PBMCs, B-cell-depleted T cells, or T cells provided the cDNA or gDNA that made up the material.

Original analysis: Estimation of nucleated cell counts relied on the amplification of reference gene primers. Libraries were prepared by immunoSEQ multiplex PCR; TCRdb keeps only in-frame clonotypes and omits some of them. From that table come the V and J calls and clone size; the DNA was used to work out D and trimming. The sample lists some 190,000 clones; more than 75% were seen once. V lost 5 bases and J lost 8; bases outside the gene matches: 8. CDR1 is MDHEN and CDR2 is SYDVKM in the germline V gene. There are 14 residues in the CDR3. Participants were placed into cohorts based on the clinical history they reported.

The receptor comes from a woman in her forties or fifties with acute COVID-19. V gene TRBV28 combines with J gene TRBJ1-2, with 10 bases that match TRBD1. The sequencing input was PBMCs or T cells enriched from blood (not recorded which). The DNA for the CDR3 is TGTGCCAGCAGTCCCGGGGACAGGGGATGGGGCTACACCTTC. This translates into CASSPGDRGWGYTF.